The next 31 T cell receptor beta chains were all read from a single sample in a study of T cell clones after liver transplantation. The repertoire was sequenced with immunoSEQ multiplex PCR; TCRdb's copy has only in-frame clones and lacks some. Here the sample spans 20,000 to 25,000 clones, roughly 74% being singletons. The sample consisted of CD8+ T cells from blood, taken around 4.5 years after liver transplant. These receptors were collected from a human patient who received a liver transplant. The graft donor may be the source of some T cells.

The rearrangement joins TRBV20-1 to TRBJ2-7; D remains unclear. The CDR3 covers 11 residues. The germline CDR1 and CDR2 sequences are DFQATT and SNEGSKA (reference sequence). Trimming cost V 1 base and J 6 bases, with 7 bases left between them. CDR3 coding DNA: TGCAGTGCTAGAGTGTTGGGCGAGCAGTACTTC. Protein sequence: CSARVLGEQYF.

This clone was observed a few times. The V gene is TRBV6-5, the J gene TRBJ1-1, with D unresolved. Germline V gives CDR1 MNHEY, CDR2 SVGAGI. The V and J ends lost 2 bases and 10 bases respectively, with 14 bases between them. The CDR3 loop spans 13 amino acids. The CDR3 spells CASSYEGRGVAFF. The CDR3 region has the DNA TGTGCCAGCAGTTACGAGGGTAGAGGTGTAGCTTTCTTT.

This clone was recorded only once. CDR3 sequence: CASSYSNRVPEAFF. The CDR3 coding sequence is TGTGCCAGCAGTTATTCTAACAGGGTCCCTGAAGCTTTCTTT. The chain recombines TRBV6-5 with TRBJ1-1; D perhaps matches TRBD1 (6 bases). This CDR3 has 14 residues. Trimming left V 3 bases short and J 6 bases short, with 14 bases between. CDR1 and CDR2 (germline): MNHEY, SVGAGI.

V usage is TRBV15 and J usage is TRBJ2-7, with 8 nucleotides matching TRBD1. The CDR3 extends over 15 amino acids. Germline CDR1 and CDR2: LNHNV and YYDKDF (reference sequence). V shed 2 bases and J 2 bases; nucleotides not matched to a gene: 5. The CDR3 sequence: CATSRQGARTYEQYF. The CDR3 DNA reads TGTGCCACCAGCAGACAGGGGGCGCGAACCTACGAGCAGTACTTC.

The rearrangement uses TRBV2 and TRBJ1-2; D is perhaps TRBD1 (5 bases). The germline V and J ends were trimmed by 3 bases and 4 bases, with 12 bases remaining between them. CDR1 is SNHLY, CDR2 FYNNEI, per germline. CDR3 length: 14 amino acids. CDR3 DNA sequence: TGTGCCAGCAGTGAGGCAGATGGGGGCTATGGCTACACCTTC. Protein: CASSEADGGYGYTF.

This chain uses TRBV28 with TRBJ2-7; 7 positions match TRBD1. The ends lost 2 bases at V and 3 bases at J; junction bases unmatched: 7. The length of the CDR3 is 15 residues. Germline assignment: CDR1 MDHEN and CDR2 SYDVKM. DNA of the CDR3: TGTGCCAGCAGTTTACAGGACAGGAGATACTACGAGCAGTACTTC. Residues: CASSLQDRRYYEQYF.

V and J are TRBV18 and TRBJ2-3; tentatively, D is TRBD2 (5 bases). The V end was cut by 5 bases, the J end by 4 bases, with 10 bases between. This CDR3 contains 13 residues. Germline CDR1 and CDR2: KGHSH and LQKENI. CDR3 nucleotides: TGTGCCAGCTCAAAGGCGGGTTCAGATACGCAGTATTTT. Its translation is CASSKAGSDTQYF.

The CDR3 bases are TGTGCCAGCAGTTTACGGCCTAGCGGTGGTATGGAGACCCAGTACTTC. It translates to CASSLRPSGGMETQYF. V gene TRBV27 combines with J gene TRBJ2-5; TRBD2 aligns across 7 bases. Germline lookup yields CDR1 MNHEY and CDR2 SMNVEV (reference sequence). The CDR3 consists of 16 residues. The ends lost 2 bases at V and 5 bases at J; junction bases unmatched: 11.

The chain joins TRBV21-1 to TRBJ2-6; the table's TRBD1 call for D was not verified on the DNA. TRBV21-1 is labeled a pseudogene. This CDR3 has 16 residues. In DNA, the CDR3 is TGTGCCAGCAGCAAAAGGGGCCGGGCTGGGGCCAACGTCCTGACTTTC. It yields the protein CASSKRGRAGANVLTF.

The chain links TRBV7-6 to TRBJ2-7; no clear D gene. V lost 3 bases, J lost 3 bases, and 12 bases lay in between. Germline CDR1 is SGHVS and CDR2 is FNYEAQ. The length of the CDR3 is 14 residues. The CDR3 DNA reads as TGTGCCAGCAGCTTTCTCGCGTCTGGCTACGAGCAGTACTTC. It is translated as CASSFLASGYEQYF.

The chain employs TRBV18 and TRBJ2-1; tentatively, D is TRBD2 (5 bases). Germline V gives CDR1 KGHSH, CDR2 LQKENI. The CDR3 covers 10 residues. V was pared by 10 bases and J by 12 bases, with 13 bases between. CDR3 in DNA: TGTGCCACGCTGAAGGGAGCGCAGTTCTTC. Residues: CATLKGAQFF.

The rearrangement uses TRBV27 and TRBJ2-7; D gene ambiguous. This CDR3 contains 14 residues. Trimming shortened V by 6 bases and J by 0 bases, and 12 bases separated the two germline ends. Germline values: CDR1 MNHEY, CDR2 SMNVEV (reference sequence). The chain's CDR3 is CASRPIRSSYEQYF. CDR3 nucleotide sequence: TGTGCCAGCAGACCCATCAGGAGCTCCTACGAGCAGTACTTC.

This clone is labeled as medium-sized. CDR3 in DNA: TGTGCCAGCAGCTTAGAGACAGCAAACACCATATATTTT. It is translated as CASSLETANTIYF. This sequence joins TRBV11-2 and TRBJ1-3; D is possibly TRBD1 (5 bases). There are 13 residues in the CDR3. The germline V gene has CDR1 SGHAT and CDR2 FQNNGV. V was clipped by 0 bases and J by 6 bases, with 6 bases between them.

The chain combines TRBV18 with TRBJ2-3; 7 bases fit TRBD2. This CDR3 contains 16 residues. V gave up 3 bases and J gave up 1 base; unmatched junction bases: 7. Germline V gene data show CDR1 as KGHSH and CDR2 as LQKENI. CDR3 in amino acids: CASSPGLRFRTDTQYF. The CDR3 region has the DNA TGTGCCAGCTCACCGGGACTAAGGTTCCGCACAGATACGCAGTATTTT.

This clone is medium-sized (0.01 to 0.1%). The chain is built from TRBV7-9 and TRBJ2-7; D gene unclear. Trimming cost V 4 bases and J 4 bases, with 8 bases left between them. The germline V gene encodes CDR1 SEHNR and CDR2 FQNEAQ (reference sequence). The CDR3 is 12 amino acids. CDR3 region: CASSSLEYEQYF. In DNA, the CDR3 is TGTGCCAGCAGCTCCCTGGAATACGAGCAGTACTTC.

The chain couples TRBV11-1 to TRBJ1-5, with D possibly TRBD1 on 6 matching bases. The V gene's germline CDR1 is SGHAT and CDR2 FQDESV (reference sequence). This CDR3 contains 15 residues. V lost 5 bases to trimming and J lost 0 bases, with 11 bases between them. Here the CDR3 reads CASSPGRGSNQPQHF. The CDR3 DNA sequence: TGTGCCAGCAGCCCCGGCAGGGGTAGCAATCAGCCCCAGCATTTT.

This clone was observed a few times. The genes are TRBV7-2 and TRBJ1-2; D is perhaps TRBD1 (6 bases). The V gene's germline CDR1 is SGHTA and CDR2 FQGNSA. V was shortened by 3 bases and J by 3 bases, with 8 bases between the two germline ends. The CDR3 covers 13 residues. The CDR3 loop reads CASSLEGDYGYTF. The CDR3 DNA follows: TGTGCCAGCAGCTTGGAGGGGGACTATGGCTACACCTTC.

The J gene is TRBJ2-3, the V gene TRBV28, with 11 bases matching TRBD1. Trimming removed 5 bases from V and 3 bases from J; junction bases left unmatched: 13. Germline-derived CDR1 and CDR2 are MDHEN and SYDVKM. CDR3 length: 18 amino acids. The CDR3 nucleotides are TGTGCCAGCAGTCGCGTTCTCCGGGACAGGGGGAGGACAGATACGCAGTATTTT. It specifies CASSRVLRDRGRTDTQYF. Full variable domain (rest looked up from reference TRBV28 and TRBJ2-3): DVKVTQSSRYLVKRTGEKVFLECVQDMDHENMFWYRQDPGLGLRLIYFSYDVKMKEKGDIPEGYSVSREKKERFSLILESASTNQTSMYLCASSRVLRDRGRTDTQYFGPGTRLTVL.

This chain uses TRBV5-1 with TRBJ1-2, with TRBD1 identical over 7 bases. The CDR3 extends over 13 amino acids. Germline V gene lookup returns CDR1 SGHRS and CDR2 YFSETQ. After removal of 3 bases from V and 7 bases from J, the junction contained 6 bases not matched to a gene. The CDR3 DNA reads TGCGCCAGCAGCTCGGACAGGACTTTTGGCTACACCTTC. This codes for CASSSDRTFGYTF.

The rearrangement uses TRBV15 and TRBJ1-1, with a possible D match to TRBD1 (5 bases). The CDR3 runs to 16 residues. Germline V CDR1 and CDR2: LNHNV, YYDKDF (reference sequence). Trimming removed 0 bases at V and 3 bases at J, with 14 bases between. The CDR3 nucleotides read TGTGCCACCAGCAGAGATCATGGGGGGACCTACACTGAAGCTTTCTTT. Encoded protein: CATSRDHGGTYTEAFF.

The CDR3 bases are TGTGCCAGCAGCCAAGATCAGGGCGCCGTTACAGCTTTCTTT. Translation: CASSQDQGAVTAFF. The gene calls are TRBV14 and TRBJ1-1, with D possibly TRBD1 on 5 matching bases. The CDR3 totals 14 residues. The germline V gene has CDR1 SGHDN and CDR2 FVKESK. V was clipped by 0 bases and J by 10 bases, with 15 bases between them. Drawing the rest from reference TRBV14 and TRBJ1-1, the complete variable domain is EAGVTQFPSHSVIEKGQTVTLRCDPISGHDNLYWYRRVMGKEIKFLLHFVKESKQDESGMPNNRFLAERTGGTYSTLKVQPAELEDSGVYFCASSQDQGAVTAFFGQGTRLTVV.

This chain joins TRBV28 and TRBJ2-7; D is perhaps TRBD1 (7 bases). The CDR3 covers 15 residues. Per the germline V gene, CDR1 is MDHEN and CDR2 is SYDVKM. The V end lost 3 bases, the J end lost 3 bases, and 15 bases lay between the germline ends. CDR3 DNA: TGTGCCAGCAGTTTTTCCAGGGGGGACGGCTACGAGCAGTACTTC. It encodes CASSFSRGDGYEQYF.

The chain couples TRBV2 to TRBJ1-6, with 7 bases that match TRBD1. J gave up 9 bases and V 6 bases, and 11 bases lay outside the gene matches. The CDR3 has 15 amino acids. The germline CDR1 and CDR2 sequences are SNHLY and FYNNEI. CDR3 protein: CASSPRTGLLSPLHF. CDR3 coding DNA: TGTGCCAGCAGCCCAAGGACAGGTCTCCTTTCACCCCTCCACTTT.

This rearrangement joins TRBV2 to TRBJ1-6; D possibly corresponds to TRBD1 (6 bases). Germline values: CDR1 SNHLY, CDR2 FYNNEI. V was pared by 3 bases and J by 7 bases, with 10 bases between. The CDR3 is 14 residues long. The CDR3 protein is CASSDRGGNSPLHF. CDR3 nucleotide sequence: TGTGCCAGCAGTGACAGGGGTGGAAATTCACCCCTCCACTTT.

The chain employs TRBV28 and TRBJ1-1; no definite D call. The CDR3 has 15 residues. Trimming removed 5 bases at V and 1 base at J, with 14 bases between. Germline-derived CDR1 and CDR2 are MDHEN and SYDVKM. The CDR3 DNA is TGTGCCAGCAGTCCGGTTGGGCAGAGGAACACTGAAGCTTTCTTT. Translated, it gives CASSPVGQRNTEAFF. The full variable domain, with the rest looked up from reference TRBV28 and TRBJ1-1, is DVKVTQSSRYLVKRTGEKVFLECVQDMDHENMFWYRQDPGLGLRLIYFSYDVKMKEKGDIPEGYSVSREKKERFSLILESASTNQTSMYLCASSPVGQRNTEAFFGQGTRLTVV.

This clone was detected only once. The chain combines TRBV2 with TRBJ1-1, with D hard to call. Germline lookup yields CDR1 SNHLY and CDR2 FYNNEI. The CDR3 contains 11 residues. V dropped 3 bases and J dropped 8 bases, with 7 bases sitting between them. Here the CDR3 reads CASSEGMEAFF. The CDR3 nucleotides are TGTGCCAGCAGTGAGGGGATGGAAGCTTTCTTT.

The V and J genes are TRBV27 and TRBJ2-5; 9 bases line up with TRBD1. With 5 bases clipped from V and 4 bases from J, the junction kept 5 bases outside the gene matches. The CDR3 totals 14 residues. CDR1 is MNHEY, CDR2 SMNVEV, per germline (reference sequence). The CDR3 loop is CASSPQGALETQYF. CDR3 nucleotide sequence: TGTGCCAGCAGTCCACAGGGGGCTCTAGAGACCCAGTACTTC.

This clone has just one count. The genes are TRBV19 and TRBJ2-3; perhaps TRBD2 as D (6 bases). The ends were cut back, 8 bases at V and 0 bases at J, with 12 bases in the middle. The length of the CDR3 is 14 residues. Germline V gene data show CDR1 as LNHDA and CDR2 as SQIVND (reference sequence). CDR3 sequence: CASLGRGSTDTQYF. CDR3 DNA sequence: TGTGCCAGTCTAGGGCGGGGCAGCACAGATACGCAGTATTTT.

The chain couples TRBV10-3 to TRBJ2-5; the D call may be TRBD1 or TRBD2 (6 bases each). The CDR3 extends over 20 amino acids. Between the trimmed V and J ends, which lost 4 bases and 1 base, there was a span of 28 bases. The germline gives CDR1 ENHRY, CDR2 SYGVKD. The CDR3 DNA reads as TGTGCCATCAGTGTTAATTTAAGGATGGGGGGCGACCCTTCCCAAGAGACCCAGTACTTC. Residues: CAISVNLRMGGDPSQETQYF.

The gene calls are TRBV27 and TRBJ2-1, with D unresolved. CDR3 length: 14 residues. Trimming took 1 base from V and 5 from J, leaving 9 bases between them. Germline V gives CDR1 MNHEY, CDR2 SMNVEV (reference sequence). CDR3: CASSLLGTNNEQFF. CDR3 DNA: TGTGCCAGCAGTTTATTAGGTACCAACAATGAGCAGTTCTTC.

The chain employs TRBV6-5 and TRBJ1-2; D uncertain. CDR1 is MNHEY and CDR2 is SVGAGI in the germline V gene. Trimming removed 1 base at V and 2 bases at J, with 11 bases between. This CDR3 is 15 amino acids long. CDR3 amino acids: CASSYYPGGNYGYTF. CDR3 DNA sequence: TGTGCCAGCAGTTACTATCCGGGCGGGAACTATGGCTACACCTTC.